Described below is a single TCR beta chain sequence and its context. Its antigen is undetermined. The data belong to a study of T-cell reconstitution after alpha-beta-depleted transplantation in children. Broader study findings: The study traced high day-60 TCRbeta diversity in some patients to surviving recipient T cells and thymic progenitors. Approximately two months post-transplant, alpha-beta T cells reportedly originated from several hundred expanded graft clones. Among T cells one year after transplant, newly produced cells accounted for most counts and diversity.

The J segment lost 9 bases and the V segment lost 2 bases, leaving 6 bases of the junction unmatched. CDR1 is SGHVS, CDR2 FNYEAQ, per germline. The CDR3 contains 15 residues. Construction of the TCRbeta library involved unique molecular identifiers. TCRdb recomputed calls from the PCR reads with MiXCR, one row per CDR3 protein. Among 600,000 to 800,000 distinct CDR3 sequences listed, around 12% were seen once. This sample comprised PBMCs, obtained before TCRalphabeta/CD19-depleted stem cell transplant. V is TRBV7-6 and J is TRBJ2-1; TRBD2 agrees at 11 bases. This clonotype originated in a girl aged 2 to 10 with congenital amegakaryocytic thrombocytopenia, due to receive a stem cell transplant. CDR3 DNA sequence: TGTGCCAGCAGCTTAACGTCTAGCGGGAGGAGTGAGCAGTTCTTC. It encodes CASSLTSSGRSEQFF. Together with reference TRBV7-6 and TRBJ2-1, the CDR3 gives the full variable domain: GAGVSQSPRYKVTKRGQDVALRCDPISGHVSLYWYRQALGQGPEFLTYFNYEAQQDKSGLPNDRFSAERPEGSISTLTIQRTEQRDSAMYRCASSLTSSGRSEQFFGPGTRLTVL.